The following is a T cell receptor (beta chain) sequence with its context. This clonotype has ten or more counts. It has no known antigen specificity. The record has no base qualities; no much larger clone is one base away. For a library built for alpha chains, this beta chain is a stray read; little rests on its size. The time point label, read with the paper, signifies: sample taken at primary tumor resection. Samples were obtained from 72 patients with early-stage, untreated non-small cell lung cancer from the lung TRACERx cohort. For TCR sequencing, whole RNA was extracted from tumor and nontumor lung tissue, or from cryopreserved PBMC samples, and no cell sorting was done. A patient was chosen for TCR sequencing only when enough RNA was available from at least two tumor regions. Before selection, tumor and adjacent nontumor lung specimens were reviewed by a lung pathologist. This entry is derived from a study of spatial heterogeneity in lung cancer (dated by TCRdb to between 2018 and 2021). General notes on the study: Beta-chain transcripts were consistently detected in greater numbers than alpha-chain transcripts, which likely reflected higher beta-chain transcript abundance. In tumor regions, TCR transcript counts showed a strong correlation with a T cell transcriptional module score from matched bulk RNA-seq. In the raw uncorrected reads, each unique combination of TCR and UMI appeared on average more than ten times. In non-small cell lung cancer, the study made a quantitative comparison of TCR alpha and beta repertoires among multiple tumor regions, matched nontumor lung and blood. The study linked features of the TCR repertoire to counts of nonsynonymous mutations, which were determined by whole-exome sequencing of tumor tissue. Both alpha and beta chains were TCR-sequenced in samples taken at surgery, namely 220 tumor regions, under 80 matched nontumor lung samples and 56 PBMC samples. Summary of the overall study and its limitations: Counts of ubiquitous and regional expanded TCRs correlated with counts of ubiquitous and regional nonsynonymous mutations, respectively. The tumor nonsynonymous mutation count correlated with the number of expanded alpha and beta TCRs within the tumor. Additional single-cell paired TCR alpha and beta sequencing was considered necessary to confirm, at a functional level, the hypothesis that regional TCRs recognize regional mutations. TCR-seq coverage of tumor T cells was estimated to be only 7% to 7.5% for alpha chains and more than 11% for beta chains.

Library generation was performed with 5' RACE. TCRdb lists the instrument as NextSeq 500. To allow correction of PCR and sequencing errors, the TCR library protocol tagged every TCR cDNA molecule with a unique molecular identifier. On the authors' methods: TCR identification, UMI-based error correction and CDR3 extraction were all carried out with Decombinator tools. Expanded TCRs were defined as those above a frequency of 2 per 1,000, corresponding to the top 1% of the tumor frequency distribution. Expanded tumor TCRs were classed as regional if statistically deemed absent (corrected P<0.05) from at least one tumor region, otherwise ubiquitous. Each repertoire was subsampled 100 times to 5,000 TCRs, after which Renyi diversity was computed with the R vegan package. To build CDR3 similarity networks, amino acid triplet string-kernel similarity was used, and CDR3s were connected when their pairwise similarity was above 0.82. TCRdb reran the public reads through fastp at Q25 and MiXCR, keeping productive beta chains. One record per CDR3 amino acid sequence lists the most common genes and DNA. The V and J calls were not made by the authors but by TCRdb's processing. The sample contains under 20,000 distinct CDR3 sequences, 9.5% to 10% of them found a single time. The top ten clonotypes cover about a fifth of the sample.

As encoded in the germline V gene, CDR1 is SGHVS while CDR2 is FNYEAQ. V has 5 bases trimmed and J has 6 bases trimmed; junction bases matching no gene number 20. Including the terminal cysteine and phenylalanine, the CDR3 comprises 19 residues. The only DNA kept is the CDR3, 57 bases in frame from the first base. Sequenced material: lung tumor tissue, taken at surgery. The V and J genes are TRBV7-6 and TRBJ2-2; a stretch of 8 junction bases matches TRBD1. This receptor was taken from a female donor with early-stage non-small cell lung cancer. Here is the DNA: TGTGCCAGCAGCCAAGGTCAGAGTAGGACAGGGTATTACGCCGGGGAGCTGTTTTTT. This gives the protein CASSQGQSRTGYYAGELFF.